This T cell receptor beta chain was found in a study of OX40 agonist ivuxolimab in advanced cancers. Study-level background: Ivuxolimab, which targeted the costimulatory receptor OX40 (CD134), was an agonistic, fully human IgG2 monoclonal antibody. Peripheral TCRbeta sequencing was intended to test whether TCR sequence diversity was altered and clonal T-cell expansion was caused by ivuxolimab. The paper covers the monotherapy dose-escalation part of the phase I ivuxolimab trial, which included N ≈ 57 patients. Patients were allowed to have had prior anti-PD-1, anti-PD-L1 or anti-CTLA-4 therapy, and about 40% of the dose-escalation patients had been treated with checkpoint inhibitors. In the dose-escalation cohort, more than 75% of patients were male, and the mean age was approximately 55 years, with a range of 23 to 79. Intravenous ivuxolimab was administered to patients every 2 weeks at six dose levels: 0.01, 0.1, 0.3, 1.5, 3 and 10 mg/kg. Of the roughly 54 dose-escalation patients, hepatocellular carcinoma was present in around 20, melanoma in approximately 15, renal cell carcinoma in 9 and head and neck cancer in 9. Three dose-escalation patients achieved partial responses, one with hepatocellular carcinoma and two with cutaneous melanoma.

General findings and caveats noted by the study authors: In partial responders in the 0.1-3.0 mg/kg groups, normalized peripheral clonal expansion was found to be among the lowest, especially among CD8+ T cells. Low levels of normalized T-cell clonal expansion were also seen in some nonresponding patients. The antigen specificity of the clonally expanded peripheral T cells was not determined. After ivuxolimab, expanded clones were on average more numerous among CD8+ T cells than among CD4+ T cells. Clonal expansion of both CD4+ and CD8+ blood T cells was observed from baseline to week 6 at doses 0.1 to 3.0 mg/kg.

As to this clone: There is no known antigen for this receptor. The record has no base qualities; no much larger clone is one base away.

After removal of 1 base from V and 6 bases from J, the junction retains 9 bases not matched to a gene. Reading the germline V gene gives CDR1 MNHEY and CDR2 SVGAGI. The CDR3 goes from the cysteine to the phenylalanine over 15 residues. CDR3 DNA only is kept here, 45 bases in frame from base 1. The trial excluded patients who had a history of autoimmune disease or who were on systemic immunosuppression. Peripheral blood for TCR sequencing was collected from all dose cohorts at baseline, on cycle 4 day 1, and on cycle 7 day 1. Samples came from an open-label, multicenter, first-in-human phase I dose-escalation trial of ivuxolimab. Adults with locally advanced or metastatic melanoma, renal cell carcinoma, hepatocellular carcinoma or head and neck squamous cell carcinoma were enrolled in the trial. Before TCR sequencing, CD4+ T cells and CD8+ T cells were sorted from peripheral blood as separate populations.

To sequence the TCRbeta CDR3 region, genomic DNA was isolated from the sorted cells. The immunoSEQ Assay was used to sequence the TCRbeta CDR3 regions. TCRdb mirrors the immuneACCESS table, restricted to in-frame sequences. Some clones are absent from its copies; in checked studies, under half trace to an unresolved V gene, and the reason for the others is unknown. The sample profile shows approximately 70,000 clones; roughly 87% of them were found once. The ten largest clones add up to 5% to 6% of the sample. The material was CD4+ or CD8+ T cells sorted from blood, obtained in a trial of the OX40 agonist ivuxolimab. This receptor was taken from an adult with an advanced solid tumor such as melanoma, head and neck, liver or kidney cancer. The chain employs TRBV6-5 and TRBJ2-7; 7 nucleotides in the junction match TRBD1. CDR3 loop: CASSYFQNRGSEQYF. The nucleotide sequence reads TGTGCCAGCAGTTACTTCCAAAACAGGGGCTCCGAGCAGTACTTC.